The source of this T cell receptor (beta chain) is a study of blood T cells in healthy people across ages. It was with a sample-barcoded 5' primer and a J-beta primer mix that a second PCR of roughly 7 to 11 cycles was run. TCRdb independently ran MiXCR on the 5' RACE reads; one entry per CDR3 protein. This sample has approximately 820,000 distinct CDR3 sequences, with under 55% found just once. In germline, CDR1 is KGHDR, CDR2 SFDVKD. Trimming at V came to 6 bases and at J to 2 bases, leaving 6 bases not matched to a gene. This CDR3 is built from 15 residues. The clonotype was recovered from a man aged 55-75 years in good health. The rearrangement joins TRBV24-1 to TRBJ2-3; TRBD1 aligns across 8 bases. What was sequenced was blood. The CDR3 nucleotides are TGTGCCACCAGTACCGGGACAGGAGTCACAGATACGCAGTATTTT. Protein sequence: CATSTGTGVTDTQYF.